This TCR beta chain was recorded in a study of identifying expanded T cells in peripheral blood. Collection occurred without any documented infections or immune events in donors. To note about this clone: What it recognizes is unknown.

The V end was cut by 1 base, the J end by 14 bases, with 12 bases between. CDR1 and CDR2 (germline): SGHTA, FQGNSA. CDR3 length equals 13 residues. Sequencing used immunoSEQ multiplex PCR; TCRdb keeps in-frame clones, though not all of them. Of about 100,000 clones in the sample, around 88% were seen once. Study-wide results and caveats: Technical replicates showed approximately 1.2 changed clones; two weeks about 16.4; four weeks 19. Clone count variance between approximately 2-week samples rose with total template count.

Sequencing was done on a sample of blood. This TCR was sampled from a person aged 18 to 75 in good health. J is TRBJ1-6 and V is TRBV7-2, with D uncertain. The DNA of the CDR3 is TGTGCCAGCAGCTTAGGACCGGGGAATACCCTCCACTTT. The encoded protein is CASSLGPGNTLHF.